Listed below are T cell receptor beta chains from one sample, sequenced in a study of OX40 agonist ivuxolimab in advanced cancers. Sequenced by immunoSEQ multiplex PCR; TCRdb stores in-frame clones only, minus some. This sample has about 83,000 clones; about 89% occur once, and the top ten carry 6.5% to 8.5%. This specimen consisted of CD4+ or CD8+ T cells sorted from blood, obtained in a trial of the OX40 agonist ivuxolimab. These receptor sequences come from an adult with an advanced solid tumor such as melanoma, head and neck, liver or kidney cancer. Each CDR3 is given with its conserved first and last residue. A D gene is named only where the DNA matches it firmly. Clone sizes are given selectively: once, few, many, or a class where the clone is expanded.

len	abundance	d_gene	v_gene	j_gene	CDR3aa	CDR3nt
12	-	-	TRBV18	TRBJ2-7	CASSPGAREQYF	TGTGCCAGCTCACCGGGAGCCCGCGAGCAGTACTTC
18	-	-	TRBV28	TRBJ1-6	CASSFRVKAPPFNSPLHF	TGTGCCAGCAGTTTCAGGGTGAAGGCACCACCTTTTAATTCACCCCTCCACTTT
17	-	-	TRBV9	TRBJ1-3	CASSVGEGPFSGNTIYF	TGTGCCAGCAGCGTAGGTGAGGGGCCCTTTTCTGGAAACACCATATATTTT
14	-	-	TRBV6-5	TRBJ2-7	CASSRGPTFYEQYF	TGTGCCAGCAGTCGGGGACCGACTTTCTACGAGCAGTACTTC
14	once	-	TRBV5-1	TRBJ2-3	CASSLVIGTDTQYF	TGCGCCAGCAGCTTGGTTATCGGCACAGATACGCAGTATTTT
15	once	-	TRBV7-8	TRBJ1-1	CASSLVAGGITEAFF	TGTGCCAGCAGCTTAGTCGCGGGGGGTATCACTGAAGCTTTCTTT
13	-	-	TRBV6-5	TRBJ1-2	CASSRTVWGGYTF	TGTGCCAGCAGCCGGACCGTTTGGGGTGGCTACACCTTC
13	-	-	TRBV6-5	TRBJ2-7	CASSYRGGSEQYF	TGTGCCAGCAGTTACCGGGGAGGCTCCGAGCAGTACTTC
14	-	TRBD1	TRBV28	TRBJ1-2	CASSSQGARRSYTF	TGTGCCAGCAGTTCACAGGGGGCAAGGAGGAGCTACACCTTC
14	-	-	TRBV5-6	TRBJ2-3	CASSLGAGTDTQYF	TGTGCCAGCAGCCTGGGCGCGGGCACAGATACGCAGTATTTT
11	-	-	TRBV7-9	TRBJ2-1	CASSPANEQFF	TGTGCCAGCAGCCCAGCGAATGAGCAGTTCTTC
18	-	-	TRBV12-2	TRBJ1-2	CASRLGETRTGDTYGYTF	TGTGCAAGTCGTTTAGGGGAAACACGGACAGGGGATACCTATGGCTACACCTTC
16	-	TRBD1	TRBV7-9	TRBJ1-6	CASSTQGASYNSPLHF	TGTGCCAGCAGCACACAGGGGGCATCCTATAATTCACCCCTCCACTTT
13	-	-	TRBV2	TRBJ2-3	CASRRLVDDTQYF	TGTGCCAGCAGGAGACTAGTTGATGATACGCAGTATTTT
16	-	-	TRBV30	TRBJ1-1	CAWSSDNLAGDAEAFF	TGTGCCTGGAGCTCGGATAACTTAGCAGGGGACGCTGAAGCTTTCTTT
13	-	-	TRBV5-6	TRBJ1-6	CASSFQGSSPLHF	TGTGCCAGCAGCTTCCAGGGGAGCTCACCCCTCCACTTT
14	once	TRBD1	TRBV9	TRBJ2-1	CASSPAGGRDEQFF	TGTGCCAGCAGCCCCGCAGGGGGCCGAGATGAGCAGTTCTTC
15	-	-	TRBV27	TRBJ1-5	CASSPPLGGSQPQHF	TGTGCCAGCAGTCCTCCCTTGGGGGGAAGTCAGCCCCAGCATTTT
13	-	-	TRBV6-5	TRBJ1-1	CASSYSHRTEAFF	TGTGCCAGCAGTTACTCGCATCGCACTGAAGCTTTCTTT
13	once	-	TRBV4-2	TRBJ1-5	CASSQGSLGPQHF	TGTGCCAGCAGCCAAGGAAGCCTCGGACCCCAGCATTTT
12	-	-	TRBV16	TRBJ1-4	CASSPRDEKLFF	TGTGCCAGCAGCCCCCGGGATGAAAAACTGTTTTTT
9	-	-	TRBV20-1	TRBJ1-2	CSAPGGYTF	TGCAGTGCACCCGGCGGCTACACCTTC
15	-	-	TRBV11-3	TRBJ2-1	CASSLLSVFYNEQFF	TGTGCCAGCAGCTTACTTAGTGTTTTCTACAATGAGCAGTTCTTC
12	-	-	TRBV5-6	TRBJ1-5	CASSAGNQPQHF	TGTGCCAGCAGCGCGGGTAATCAGCCCCAGCATTTT
12	-	-	TRBV9	TRBJ2-1	CASSVGQEEQFF	TGTGCCAGCAGCGTAGGACAAGAAGAGCAGTTCTTC
13	-	TRBD2	TRBV5-6	TRBJ2-1	CASSFGTSHEQFF	TGTGCCAGCAGCTTCGGGACTAGCCATGAGCAGTTCTTC
15	-	TRBD1	TRBV6-1	TRBJ1-2	CASSGIGETGYGYTF	TGTGCCAGCAGTGGAATTGGGGAGACAGGGTATGGCTACACCTTC
13	-	-	TRBV6-1	TRBJ2-4	CASSDLAKNIQYF	TGTGCCAGCAGTGACCTAGCCAAAAACATTCAGTACTTC
12	once	-	TRBV10-3	TRBJ2-1	CAISDGEDEQFF	TGTGCCATCAGTGACGGGGAGGACGAGCAGTTCTTC
13	-	-	TRBV30	TRBJ1-1	CAWSVAVNTEAFF	TGTGCCTGGAGTGTTGCCGTGAACACTGAAGCTTTCTTT
13	-	TRBD2	TRBV30	TRBJ2-1	CAWSETPGGEQFF	TGTGCCTGGAGTGAAACTCCGGGGGGTGAGCAGTTCTTC
17	-	TRBD2	TRBV28	TRBJ2-3	CASSFVGLAGGTDTQYF	TGTGCCAGCAGTTTTGTAGGACTAGCGGGCGGCACAGATACGCAGTATTTT
15	-	-	TRBV4-1	TRBJ2-1	CASSPRQSSYNEQFF	TGCGCCAGCAGCCCCCGACAGAGCTCCTACAATGAGCAGTTCTTC
18	-	TRBD2	TRBV7-9	TRBJ2-3	CASSLGGPGGGPTDTQYF	TGTGCCAGCAGCTTGGGGGGACCTGGCGGGGGGCCCACAGATACGCAGTATTTT
15	-	TRBD1	TRBV28	TRBJ1-1	CASSPEDRLNTEAFF	TGTGCCAGCAGTCCCGAGGACAGGCTGAACACTGAAGCTTTCTTT
22	-	TRBD1	TRBV28	TRBJ2-2	CASSPRLWLWTGLQSNTGELFF	TGTGCCAGCAGTCCCCGGCTTTGGTTGTGGACAGGCCTACAATCGAACACCGGGGAGCTGTTTTTT
15	-	-	TRBV6-5	TRBJ1-1	CASSYLGTRNTEAFF	TGTGCCAGCAGTTACCTTGGGACACGGAACACTGAAGCTTTCTTT
15	-	-	TRBV28	TRBJ1-5	CASSLRTNSNQPQHF	TGTGCCAGCAGTTTGCGGACGAATAGCAATCAGCCCCAGCATTTT
13	once	-	TRBV28	TRBJ1-2	CASSLRTKRGYTF	TGTGCCAGCAGTCTCAGGACCAAGAGAGGCTACACCTTC
12	-	-	TRBV30	TRBJ2-1	CAWDGGHNEQFF	TGTGCCTGGGACGGGGGGCACAATGAGCAGTTCTTC
15	-	TRBD2	TRBV6-5	TRBJ2-1	CASSSPGTNYNEQFF	TGTGCCAGCAGTTCCCCCGGGACTAACTACAATGAGCAGTTCTTC
15	-	-	TRBV19	TRBJ1-3	CASSMGTSQGNTIYF	TGTGCCAGTAGTATGGGGACAAGTCAGGGAAACACCATATATTTT
14	-	-	TRBV27	TRBJ1-5	CASSLRDSNQPQHF	TGTGCCAGCAGTTTAAGGGATAGCAATCAGCCCCAGCATTTT
12	-	-	TRBV30	TRBJ1-1	CAWTGGGTEAFF	TGTGCCTGGACGGGGGGAGGCACTGAAGCTTTCTTT
12	-	-	TRBV30	TRBJ1-6	CACGEYNSPLHF	TGTGCCTGCGGGGAATACAATTCACCCCTCCACTTT
15	once	-	TRBV28	TRBJ2-3	CASKLQGWVTDTQYF	TGTGCCAGCAAACTCCAGGGGTGGGTCACAGATACGCAGTATTTT